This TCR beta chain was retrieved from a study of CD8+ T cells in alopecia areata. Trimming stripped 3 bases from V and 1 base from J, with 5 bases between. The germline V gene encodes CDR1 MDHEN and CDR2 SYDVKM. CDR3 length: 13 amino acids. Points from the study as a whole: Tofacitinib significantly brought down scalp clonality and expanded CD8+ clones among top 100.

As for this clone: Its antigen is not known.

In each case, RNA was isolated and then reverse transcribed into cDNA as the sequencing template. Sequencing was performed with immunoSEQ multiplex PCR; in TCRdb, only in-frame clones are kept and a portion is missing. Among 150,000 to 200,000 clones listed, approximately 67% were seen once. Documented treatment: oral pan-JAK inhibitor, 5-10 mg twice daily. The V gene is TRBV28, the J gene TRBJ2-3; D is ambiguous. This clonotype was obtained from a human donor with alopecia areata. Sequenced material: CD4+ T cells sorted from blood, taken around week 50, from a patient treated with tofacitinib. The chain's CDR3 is CASSLQGTDTQYF. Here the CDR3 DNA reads TGTGCCAGCAGTTTGCAAGGCACAGATACGCAGTATTTT.